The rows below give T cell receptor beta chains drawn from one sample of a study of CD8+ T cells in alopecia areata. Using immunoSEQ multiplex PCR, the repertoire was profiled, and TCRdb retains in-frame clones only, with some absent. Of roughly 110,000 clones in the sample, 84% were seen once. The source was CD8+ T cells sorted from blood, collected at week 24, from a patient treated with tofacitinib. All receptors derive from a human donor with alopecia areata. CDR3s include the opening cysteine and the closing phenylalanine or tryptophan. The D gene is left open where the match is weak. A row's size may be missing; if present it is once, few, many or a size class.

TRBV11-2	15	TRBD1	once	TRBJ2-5	TGTGCCAGCAGCTTGGATACAGGGGTTTGGGAGACCCAGTACTTC	CASSLDTGVWETQYF
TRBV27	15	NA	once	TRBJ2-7	TGTGCCAGCAGTTTAGGGCAGGGGTTTCCCTACGAGCAGTACTTC	CASSLGQGFPYEQYF
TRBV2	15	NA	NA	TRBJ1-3	TGTGCCAGCAGTGAAGAGGGTAGCCCTGGAAACACCATATATTTT	CASSEEGSPGNTIYF
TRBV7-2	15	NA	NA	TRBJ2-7	TGTGCCAGCAGCTTAGCTAGCGGATCCCTCCACGAGCAGTACTTC	CASSLASGSLHEQYF
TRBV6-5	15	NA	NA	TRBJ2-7	TGTGCCAGCAGTTCCCCAAGGAATGAAAACCTCGAGCAGTACTTC	CASSSPRNENLEQYF
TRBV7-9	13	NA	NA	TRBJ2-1	TGTGCCAGCACCACCTACCAGGGTCGGGAGCAGTTCTTC	CASTTYQGREQFF
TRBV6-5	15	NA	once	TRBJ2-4	TGTGCCAGCAGTTATATTCCGGTTGGCAAAAACATTCAGTACTTC	CASSYIPVGKNIQYF
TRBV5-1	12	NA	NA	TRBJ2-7	TGCGCCAGCAGCTTCAGGTGGGACGAGCAGTACTTC	CASSFRWDEQYF
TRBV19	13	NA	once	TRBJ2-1	TGTGCCAGTAGTGCCTCTGGCAGCAATGAGCAGTTCTTC	CASSASGSNEQFF
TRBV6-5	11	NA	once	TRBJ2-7	TGTGCCAGCGTACGAGGGTACGAGCAGTACTTC	CASVRGYEQYF
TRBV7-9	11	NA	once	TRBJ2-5	TGTGCCAGCAGCCCCCCAGGGACCCAGTACTTC	CASSPPGTQYF
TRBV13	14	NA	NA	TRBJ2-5	TGTGCCAGCAGTTCCAGGGAAGGTGAAGAGACCCAGTACTTC	CASSSREGEETQYF
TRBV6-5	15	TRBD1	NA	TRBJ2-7	TGTGCCAGCAGTTACTCCCCAGGGGGCTTGAGAGAGCAGTACTTC	CASSYSPGGLREQYF
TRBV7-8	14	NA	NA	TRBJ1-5	TGTGCCAGCAGCTTAGGCGTAAGCAATCAGCCCCAGCATTTT	CASSLGVSNQPQHF
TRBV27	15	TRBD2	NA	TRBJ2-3	TGTGCCAGCAGTTACTTAGCGGGAGGCACAGATACGCAGTATTTT	CASSYLAGGTDTQYF